One and the same sample provided the 21 T cell receptor beta chains below, sequenced in a study of cytomegalovirus exposure and HLA in healthy donors. PCR used 60 Vbeta primers and 13 Jbeta primers. TCRdb's table, derived via immunoSEQ multiplex PCR, lists solely in-frame clones and lacks some. The sample lists 160,000 or so clones, roughly 84% occurring once. Sequencing used PBMCs. All receptors come from a man aged 50 or older in good health and CMV-seropositive.

V and J are TRBV28 and TRBJ1-1; D unresolved. V was shortened by 4 bases and J by 7 bases, with 10 bases between the two germline ends. This CDR3 has 12 residues. The germline gives CDR1 MDHEN, CDR2 SYDVKM. The CDR3 loop reads CASSSSGFEAFF. Here the CDR3 DNA reads TGTGCCAGCAGTTCCTCAGGCTTTGAAGCTTTCTTT. The full variable domain, with the rest looked up from reference TRBV28 and TRBJ1-1, is DVKVTQSSRYLVKRTGEKVFLECVQDMDHENMFWYRQDPGLGLRLIYFSYDVKMKEKGDIPEGYSVSREKKERFSLILESASTNQTSMYLCASSSSGFEAFFGQGTRLTVV.

The chain employs TRBV6-5 and TRBJ1-2; D not resolved. This CDR3 is 15 amino acids long. Germline V gene data show CDR1 as MNHEY and CDR2 as SVGAGI. Trimming cost V 6 bases and J 7 bases, with 21 bases left between them. The CDR3 here is CASSPKGAGRSGYTF. In DNA form, the CDR3 reads TGTGCCAGCAGCCCAAAGGGTGCGGGTCGGAGTGGCTACACCTTC.

This clone was observed a single time. The chain joins TRBV25-1 to TRBJ2-1; 8 positions agree with TRBD1. The CDR3 has 16 residues. V was pared by 2 bases and J by 1 base, with 4 bases of the junction left unmatched. Germline lookup yields CDR1 MGHDK and CDR2 SYGVNS. The CDR3, as DNA: TGTGCCAGCAGTGAAGGGGACAGGCCGTCCTACAATGAGCAGTTCTTC. It translates to CASSEGDRPSYNEQFF.

The CDR3 coding sequence is TGTGCCAGCAGGTACGGGGAGGGCTATGGCTACACCTTC. This codes for CASRYGEGYGYTF. J is TRBJ1-2 and V is TRBV27; D remains ambiguous. The V gene lost 6 bases and the J gene lost 4 bases, with 12 bases spanning the gap. There are 13 residues in the CDR3. CDR1 MNHEY and CDR2 SMNVEV come from the germline V gene (reference sequence).

The chain is built from TRBV2 and TRBJ1-6; D call uncertain. The CDR3 spans 15 residues. Trimming cost V 6 bases and J 0 bases, with 9 bases left between them. Germline CDR1 and CDR2: SNHLY and FYNNEI. The CDR3 DNA reads TGTGCCAGCAGACGAGAGAGCTCCTATAATTCACCCCTCCACTTT. It is translated as CASRRESSYNSPLHF.

V usage is TRBV2 and J usage is TRBJ1-1, with TRBD1 matching 11 bases. Germline V gives CDR1 SNHLY, CDR2 FYNNEI. V lost 6 bases to trimming and J lost 5 bases; unmatched junction nucleotides: 11. This CDR3 spans 16 amino acids. This CDR3 reads CASRGQGAGFWTEAFF. The CDR3 nucleotides read TGTGCCAGCAGAGGACAGGGGGCCGGGTTTTGGACTGAAGCTTTCTTT.

This clone was counted once. The chain employs TRBV5-6 and TRBJ2-7; maybe TRBD1 (5 bases). Looked up from germline, CDR1 is SGHDT and CDR2 is YYEEEE. This CDR3 spans 15 amino acids. Trimming removed 1 base from V and 3 bases from J, with 14 bases in between. CDR3 nucleotide sequence: TGTGCCAGCAGCTTGACCAAAGGGGAACGCTACGAGCAGTACTTC. Translation: CASSLTKGERYEQYF.

This chain uses TRBV6-5 with TRBJ2-5; D possibly corresponds to TRBD1 (6 bases). Germline CDR1 and CDR2: MNHEY and SVGAGI. Trimming pared 1 base from V and 2 bases from J, leaving 14 bases between. The CDR3 is made up of 16 amino acids. The CDR3 sequence: CASSYYRDTTQETQYF. In nucleotides, the CDR3 is TGTGCCAGCAGTTACTACCGGGACACTACTCAAGAGACCCAGTACTTC.

The genes are TRBV9 and TRBJ2-5, with 14 bases matching TRBD2. CDR3 length equals 16 residues. V lost 4 bases, J lost 3 bases, and 5 bases stayed unmatched. The germline gives CDR1 SGDLS, CDR2 YYNGEE. CDR3 loop: CASSSPGLAGEETQYF. The CDR3 nucleotides read TGTGCCAGCAGCAGCCCGGGACTAGCGGGAGAAGAGACCCAGTACTTC.

The genes are TRBV27 and TRBJ1-6; D is unresolved. The CDR3 loop spans 13 amino acids. The V gene lost 11 bases and the J gene lost 0 bases, with 8 bases spanning the gap. The germline gives CDR1 MNHEY, CDR2 SMNVEV (reference sequence). The CDR3 region is CAAVGSYNSPLHF. CDR3 nucleotides: TGTGCCGCGGTGGGCTCCTATAATTCACCCCTCCACTTT.

The rearrangement links TRBV20-1 to TRBJ1-1; no reliable D call. Germline lookup yields CDR1 DFQATT and CDR2 SNEGSKA (reference sequence). The CDR3 extends over 11 amino acids. CDR3 residues: CSLIMNTEAFF. CDR3 DNA: TGCAGCCTAATCATGAACACTGAAGCTTTCTTT.

This clone has only one observation. The chain carries TRBV18 and TRBJ1-3, with TRBD1 matching 7 bases. Germline loops: CDR1 KGHSH, CDR2 LQKENI. This CDR3 is built from 14 residues. The V segment lost 6 bases and the J segment 4 bases; nucleotides outside the gene matches: 6. The CDR3, as DNA: TGTGCCAGCTCGGAAGGGGGCACAGGAAACACCATATATTTT. It encodes CASSEGGTGNTIYF.

The V and J genes are TRBV7-9 and TRBJ2-7; TRBD2 is a possible D gene (5 bases). V lost 7 bases and J lost 0, with 13 bases in between. The CDR3 covers 14 residues. The germline CDR1 and CDR2 sequences are SEHNR and FQNEAQ (reference sequence). CDR3 DNA: TGTGCCAGCAACGTAGTGGGGAGCTCCTACGAGCAGTACTTC. It specifies CASNVVGSSYEQYF.

The rearrangement links TRBV5-6 to TRBJ2-2; 8 bases map to TRBD1. The CDR3 contains 15 residues. V lost 1 base and J lost 4; bases outside the gene matches: 3. CDR1 and CDR2 (germline): SGHDT, YYEEEE. As DNA, the CDR3 is TGTGCCAGCAGCTTGACAGGGGGTATCACCGGGGAGCTGTTTTTT. As protein: CASSLTGGITGELFF.

J is TRBJ2-7 and V is TRBV5-3; TRBD2 matches at 13 bases. TRBV5-3 is an ORF for which the function is uncertain. The ends lost 4 bases at V and 0 bases at J; junction bases unmatched: 10. The CDR3 loop spans 18 amino acids. CDR3 protein: CARSRTSGSSTSSYEQYV. CDR3 bases: TGTGCCAGAAGCCGGACTAGCGGGAGCTCGACCAGCTCCTACGAGCAGTACGTC.

The V and J genes are TRBV5-1 and TRBJ1-6, with 10 positions matching TRBD1. The CDR3 has 15 amino acids. V lost 3 bases to trimming and J lost 8 bases; unmatched junction nucleotides: 5. Germline assignment: CDR1 SGHRS and CDR2 YFSETQ. CDR3 in DNA: TGCGCCAGCAGCTCCCCGGACAGGGGGGATTCACCCCTCCACTTT. It is translated as CASSSPDRGDSPLHF.

The gene calls are TRBV6-1 and TRBJ2-7; D possibly corresponds to TRBD2 (5 bases). Looked up from germline, CDR1 is MNHNS and CDR2 is SASEGT. CDR3 length: 16 residues. Trimming removed 2 bases at V and 3 bases at J, with 17 bases between. This chain's CDR3 is CASSELGSGGGYEQYV. The DNA for the CDR3 is TGTGCCAGCAGTGAATTAGGCTCAGGAGGAGGCTACGAGCAGTACGTC.

CDR3 protein: CASSLARLGYSYNEQFF. DNA of the CDR3: TGTGCCAGCAGCTTAGCCCGACTAGGATACTCCTACAATGAGCAGTTCTTC. This rearrangement joins TRBV11-3 to TRBJ2-1; perhaps TRBD2 as D (6 bases). The germline V gene has CDR1 SGHNT and CDR2 YENEEA. This CDR3 comprises 17 residues. Trimming left V 1 base short and J 0 bases short, with 13 bases between. The full variable domain, in which reference TRBV11-3 and TRBJ2-1 provide the parts outside the CDR3, is EAGVVQSPRYKIIEKKQPVAFWCNPISGHNTLYWYLQNLGQGPELLIRYENEEAVDDSQLPKDRFSAERLKGVDSTLKIQPAELGDSAVYLCASSLARLGYSYNEQFFGPGTRLTVL.

CDR3: CASSVALGDGYTF. As DNA, the CDR3 is TGTGCCAGCAGCGTAGCTCTAGGGGATGGCTACACCTTC. The V and J genes are TRBV9 and TRBJ1-2; tentatively, D is TRBD1 (5 bases). With 0 bases removed from V and 6 bases from J, the gap between germline ends came to 9 bases. This CDR3 is 13 amino acids long. Germline V gives CDR1 SGDLS, CDR2 YYNGEE.

There are a few counts of this clone. V is TRBV6-1 and J is TRBJ2-5; D remains unclear. The CDR3 consists of 15 residues. Germline CDR1 MNHNS, CDR2 SASEGT. V was clipped by 6 bases and J by 2 bases, with 16 bases between them. CDR3 coding DNA: TGTGCCAGCAGCGCCCTCCCTAGAGAACAAGAGACCCAGTACTTC. Its translation: CASSALPREQETQYF.

The rearrangement links TRBV4-1 to TRBJ2-4; TRBD1 agrees at 11 bases. Germline values: CDR1 MGHRA, CDR2 YSYEKL. The CDR3 is made up of 15 amino acids. J gave up 6 bases and V 6 bases, and 7 bases lay outside the gene matches. CDR3 in amino acids: CASRSIGQGANIQYF. In nucleotides, the CDR3 is TGCGCCAGCAGAAGCATCGGACAGGGGGCAAACATTCAGTACTTC.